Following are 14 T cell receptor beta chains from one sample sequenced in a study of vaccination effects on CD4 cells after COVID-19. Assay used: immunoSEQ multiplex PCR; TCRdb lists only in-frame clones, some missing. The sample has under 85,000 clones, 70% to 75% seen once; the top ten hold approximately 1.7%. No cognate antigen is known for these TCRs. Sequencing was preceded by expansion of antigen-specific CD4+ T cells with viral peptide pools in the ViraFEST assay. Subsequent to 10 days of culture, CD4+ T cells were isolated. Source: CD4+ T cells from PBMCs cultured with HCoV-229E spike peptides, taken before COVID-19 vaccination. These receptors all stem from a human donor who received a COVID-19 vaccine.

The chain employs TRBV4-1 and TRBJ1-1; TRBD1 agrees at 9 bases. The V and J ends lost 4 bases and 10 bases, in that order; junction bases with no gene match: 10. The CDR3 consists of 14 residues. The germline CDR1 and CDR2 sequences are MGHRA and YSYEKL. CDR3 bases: TGCGCCAGCAGCCTCCGGGACAGGGAGGCCGTAGCTTTCTTT. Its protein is CASSLRDREAVAFF.

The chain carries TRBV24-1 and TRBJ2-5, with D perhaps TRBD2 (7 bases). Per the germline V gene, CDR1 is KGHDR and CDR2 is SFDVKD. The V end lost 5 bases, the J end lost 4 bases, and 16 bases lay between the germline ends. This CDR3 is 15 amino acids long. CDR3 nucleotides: TGTGCCACCAGTGTGAAGGGGGGGCCGTTAGAGACCCAGTACTTC. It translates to CATSVKGGPLETQYF.

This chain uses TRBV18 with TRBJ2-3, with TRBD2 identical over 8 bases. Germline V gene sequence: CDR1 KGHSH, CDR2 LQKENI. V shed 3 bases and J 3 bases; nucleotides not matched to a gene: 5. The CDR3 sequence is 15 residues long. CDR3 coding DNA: TGTGCCAGCTCACCTTCTGGCGGGGGGACAGATACGCAGTATTTT. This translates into CASSPSGGGTDTQYF.

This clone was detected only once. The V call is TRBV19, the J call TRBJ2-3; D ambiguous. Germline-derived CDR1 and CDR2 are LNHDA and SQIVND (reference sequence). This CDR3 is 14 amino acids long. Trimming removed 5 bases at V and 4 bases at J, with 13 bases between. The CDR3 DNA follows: TGTGCCAGTAGTGGGGATCGGTGGTCAGATACGCAGTATTTT. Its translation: CASSGDRWSDTQYF. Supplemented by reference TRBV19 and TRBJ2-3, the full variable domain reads DGGITQSPKYLFRKEGQNVTLSCEQNLNHDAMYWYRQDPGQGLRLIYYSQIVNDFQKGDIAEGYSVSREKKESFPLTVTSAQKNPTAFYLCASSGDRWSDTQYFGPGTRLTVL.

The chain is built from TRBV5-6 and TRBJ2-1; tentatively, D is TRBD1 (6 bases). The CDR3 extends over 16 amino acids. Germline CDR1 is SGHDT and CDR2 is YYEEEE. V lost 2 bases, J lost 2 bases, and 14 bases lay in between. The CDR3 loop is CASSFEAGVAYNEQFF. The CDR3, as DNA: TGTGCCAGCAGCTTCGAGGCAGGGGTCGCCTACAATGAGCAGTTCTTC.

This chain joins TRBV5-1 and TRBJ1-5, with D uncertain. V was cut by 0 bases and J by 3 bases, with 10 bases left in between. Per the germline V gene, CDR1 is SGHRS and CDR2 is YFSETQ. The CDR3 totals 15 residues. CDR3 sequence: CASSLGAVANQPQHF. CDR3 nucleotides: TGCGCCAGCAGCTTGGGGGCAGTGGCCAATCAGCCCCAGCATTTT.

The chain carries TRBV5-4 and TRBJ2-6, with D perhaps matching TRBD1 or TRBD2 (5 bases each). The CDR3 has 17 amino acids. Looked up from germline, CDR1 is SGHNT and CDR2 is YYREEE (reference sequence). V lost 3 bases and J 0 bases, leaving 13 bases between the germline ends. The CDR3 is CASSWGYRGSGANVLTF. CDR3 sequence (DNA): TGTGCCAGCAGCTGGGGGTATCGGGGCTCTGGGGCCAACGTCCTGACTTTC.

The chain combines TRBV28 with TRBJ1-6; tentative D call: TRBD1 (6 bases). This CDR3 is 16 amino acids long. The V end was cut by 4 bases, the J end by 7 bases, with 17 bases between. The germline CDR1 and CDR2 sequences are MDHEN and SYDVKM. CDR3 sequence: CASSSPEGGANSPLHF. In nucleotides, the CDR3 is TGTGCCAGCAGTTCCCCCGAGGGGGGGGCGAATTCACCCCTCCACTTT.

The CDR3: CASSSVVAISYNEQFF. CDR3 sequence (DNA): TGCGCCAGCAGCTCCGTAGTAGCAATCTCCTACAATGAGCAGTTCTTC. V and J are TRBV5-1 and TRBJ2-1; D gene uncertain. Germline V gene data show CDR1 as SGHRS and CDR2 as YFSETQ. Trimming shortened V by 3 bases and J by 0 bases, and 13 bases separated the two germline ends. This CDR3 comprises 16 residues.

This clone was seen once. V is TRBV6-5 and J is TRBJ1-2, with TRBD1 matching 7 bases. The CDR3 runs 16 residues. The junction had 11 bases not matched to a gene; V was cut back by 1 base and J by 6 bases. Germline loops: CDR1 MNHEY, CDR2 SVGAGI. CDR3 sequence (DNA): TGTGCCAGCAGTTACTGGCCCAGTGACAGGGCAAATGGCTACACCTTC. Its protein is CASSYWPSDRANGYTF.

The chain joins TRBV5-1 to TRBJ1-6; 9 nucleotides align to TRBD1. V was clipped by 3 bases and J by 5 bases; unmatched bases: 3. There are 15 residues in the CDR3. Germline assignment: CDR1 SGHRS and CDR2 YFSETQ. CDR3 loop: CASSWTGVDNSPLHF. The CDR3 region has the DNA TGCGCCAGCAGCTGGACAGGGGTTGATAATTCACCCCTCCACTTT.

CDR3 bases: TGCGCCAGCAGCCACTACCCGGGGGGCGGTACTAGCACAGATACGCAGTATTTT. Amino acids: CASSHYPGGGTSTDTQYF. The genes are TRBV4-1 and TRBJ2-3; tentative D call: TRBD2 (7 bases). The CDR3 sequence is 18 residues long. The V and J ends lost 3 bases and 0 bases respectively, with 19 bases between them. The V gene's germline CDR1 is MGHRA and CDR2 YSYEKL.

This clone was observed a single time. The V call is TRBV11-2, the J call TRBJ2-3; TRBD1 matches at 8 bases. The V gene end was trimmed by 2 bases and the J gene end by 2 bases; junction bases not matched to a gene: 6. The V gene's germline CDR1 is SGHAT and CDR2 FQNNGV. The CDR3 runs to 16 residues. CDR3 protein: CASSLRTGLPTDTQYF. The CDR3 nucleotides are TGTGCCAGCAGCTTAAGGACAGGGTTGCCCACAGATACGCAGTATTTT.

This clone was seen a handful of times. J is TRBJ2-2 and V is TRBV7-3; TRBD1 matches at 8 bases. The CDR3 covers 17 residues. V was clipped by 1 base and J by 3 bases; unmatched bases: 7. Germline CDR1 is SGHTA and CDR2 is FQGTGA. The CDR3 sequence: CASSLMPGGADTGELFF. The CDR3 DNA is TGTGCCAGCAGCTTAATGCCAGGGGGCGCGGACACCGGGGAGCTGTTTTTT.